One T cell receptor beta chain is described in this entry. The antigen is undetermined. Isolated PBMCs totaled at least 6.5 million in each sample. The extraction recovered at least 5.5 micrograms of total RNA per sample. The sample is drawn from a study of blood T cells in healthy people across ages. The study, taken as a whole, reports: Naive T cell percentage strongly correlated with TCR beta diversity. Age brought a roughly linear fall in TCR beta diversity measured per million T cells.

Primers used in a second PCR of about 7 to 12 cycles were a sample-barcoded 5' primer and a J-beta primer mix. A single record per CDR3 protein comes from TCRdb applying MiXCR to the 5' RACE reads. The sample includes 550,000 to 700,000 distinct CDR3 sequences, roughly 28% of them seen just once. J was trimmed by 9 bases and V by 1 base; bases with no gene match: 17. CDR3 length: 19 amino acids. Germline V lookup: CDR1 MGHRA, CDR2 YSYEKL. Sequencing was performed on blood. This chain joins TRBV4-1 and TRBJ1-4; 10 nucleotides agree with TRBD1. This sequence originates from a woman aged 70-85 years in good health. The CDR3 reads CASSQVTIYPGQGRQKLFF. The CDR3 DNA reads TGCGCCAGCAGCCAAGTTACCATATACCCGGGACAGGGGAGGCAAAAACTGTTTTTT.